The sequence of this T cell receptor (beta chain) was determined in a study of breast tumors, draining lymph nodes, adjacent tissues. A single record per CDR3 protein comes from TCRdb applying MiXCR to the multiplex PCR reads. The table includes more than 20,000 distinct CDR3 sequences, 58% detected once. This CDR3 has 18 residues. Germline V CDR1 and CDR2: LGHNA, YSLEER. J lost 0 bases, V lost 5 bases, and 6 bases had no gene match. The specimen was breast tumor tissue. The J gene is TRBJ2-2, the V gene TRBV4-3; 13 bases map to TRBD2. This clonotype originated in a female donor with breast cancer. Some clones in this sample may be carry-over from other donors' samples. This chain's CDR3 is CASSFRLAGGSNTGELFF. CDR3 DNA sequence: TGCGCCAGCAGCTTCCGACTAGCGGGGGGCTCGAACACCGGGGAGCTGTTTTTT.